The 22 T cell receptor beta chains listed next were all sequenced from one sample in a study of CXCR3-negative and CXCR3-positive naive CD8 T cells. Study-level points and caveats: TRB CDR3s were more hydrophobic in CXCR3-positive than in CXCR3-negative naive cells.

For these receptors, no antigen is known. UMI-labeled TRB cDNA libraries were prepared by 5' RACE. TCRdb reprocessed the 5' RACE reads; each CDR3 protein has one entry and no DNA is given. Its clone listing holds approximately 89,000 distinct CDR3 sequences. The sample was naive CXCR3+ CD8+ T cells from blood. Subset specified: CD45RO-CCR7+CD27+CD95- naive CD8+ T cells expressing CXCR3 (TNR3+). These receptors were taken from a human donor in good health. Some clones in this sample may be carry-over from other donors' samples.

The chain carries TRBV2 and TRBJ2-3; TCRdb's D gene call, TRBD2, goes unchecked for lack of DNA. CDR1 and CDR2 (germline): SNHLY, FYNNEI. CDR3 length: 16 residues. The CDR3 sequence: CASSEREGFLTDTQYF.

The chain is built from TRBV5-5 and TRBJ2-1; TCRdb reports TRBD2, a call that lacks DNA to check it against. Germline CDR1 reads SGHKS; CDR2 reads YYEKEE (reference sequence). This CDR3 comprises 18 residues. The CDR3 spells CASSFSHYERGVSSEQFF.

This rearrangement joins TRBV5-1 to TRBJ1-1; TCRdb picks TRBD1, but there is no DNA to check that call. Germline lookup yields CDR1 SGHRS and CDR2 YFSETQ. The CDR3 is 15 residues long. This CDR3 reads CASSLSGARNTEAFF.

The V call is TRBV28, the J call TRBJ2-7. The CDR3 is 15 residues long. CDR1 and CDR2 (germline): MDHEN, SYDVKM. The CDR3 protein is CASTLHWGISYEQYF.

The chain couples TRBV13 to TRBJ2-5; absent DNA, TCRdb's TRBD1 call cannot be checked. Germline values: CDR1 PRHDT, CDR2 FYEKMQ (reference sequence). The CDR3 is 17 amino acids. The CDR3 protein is CASSMTGTGANQETQYF.

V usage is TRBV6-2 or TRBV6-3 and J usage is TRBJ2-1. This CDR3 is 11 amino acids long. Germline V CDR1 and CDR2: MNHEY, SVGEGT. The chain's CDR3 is CASSYGSEQFF.

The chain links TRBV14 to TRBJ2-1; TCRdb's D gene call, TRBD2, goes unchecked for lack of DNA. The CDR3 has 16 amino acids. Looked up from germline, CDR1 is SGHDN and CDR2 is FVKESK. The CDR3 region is CASSLPTSGRAYEQFF.

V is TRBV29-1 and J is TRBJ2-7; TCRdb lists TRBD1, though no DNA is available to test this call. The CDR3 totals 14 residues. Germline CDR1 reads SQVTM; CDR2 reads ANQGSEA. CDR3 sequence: CSVENDRGIYEQYF.

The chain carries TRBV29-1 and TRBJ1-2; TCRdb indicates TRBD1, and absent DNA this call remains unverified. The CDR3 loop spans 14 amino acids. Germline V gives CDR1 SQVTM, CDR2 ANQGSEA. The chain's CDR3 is CSVSPGPGADGYTF.

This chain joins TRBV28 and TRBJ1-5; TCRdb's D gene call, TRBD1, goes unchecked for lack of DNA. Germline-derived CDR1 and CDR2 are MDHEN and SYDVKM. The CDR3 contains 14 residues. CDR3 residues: CASSSRSSNQPQHF. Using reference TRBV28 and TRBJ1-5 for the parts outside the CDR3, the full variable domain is DVKVTQSSRYLVKRTGEKVFLECVQDMDHENMFWYRQDPGLGLRLIYFSYDVKMKEKGDIPEGYSVSREKKERFSLILESASTNQTSMYLCASSSRSSNQPQHFGDGTRLSIL.

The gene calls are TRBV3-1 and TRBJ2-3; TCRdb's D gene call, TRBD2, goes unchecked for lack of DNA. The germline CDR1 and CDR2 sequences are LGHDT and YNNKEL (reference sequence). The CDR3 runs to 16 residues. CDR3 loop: CASTRRMLAVGDTQYF.

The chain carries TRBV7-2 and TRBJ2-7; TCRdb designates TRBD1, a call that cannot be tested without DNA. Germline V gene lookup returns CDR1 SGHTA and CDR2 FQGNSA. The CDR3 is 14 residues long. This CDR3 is CASSLEARSYEQYF. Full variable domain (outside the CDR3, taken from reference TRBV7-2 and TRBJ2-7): GAGVSQSPSNKVTEKGKDVELRCDPISGHTALYWYRQSLGQGLEFLIYFQGNSAPDKSGLPSDRFSAERTGGSVSTLTIQRTQQEDSAVYLCASSLEARSYEQYFGPGTRLTVT.

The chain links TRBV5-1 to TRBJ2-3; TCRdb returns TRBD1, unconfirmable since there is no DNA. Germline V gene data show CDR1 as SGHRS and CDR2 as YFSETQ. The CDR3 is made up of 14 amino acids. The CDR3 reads CASSLGQGGDTQYF.

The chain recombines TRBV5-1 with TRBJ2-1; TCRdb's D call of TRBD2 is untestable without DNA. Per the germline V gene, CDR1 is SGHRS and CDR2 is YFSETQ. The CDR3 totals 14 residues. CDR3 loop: CASSFTGRDNEQFF.

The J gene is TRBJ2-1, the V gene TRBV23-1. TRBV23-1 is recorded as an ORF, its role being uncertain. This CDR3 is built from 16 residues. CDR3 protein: CASSQSGLSSYNEQFF.

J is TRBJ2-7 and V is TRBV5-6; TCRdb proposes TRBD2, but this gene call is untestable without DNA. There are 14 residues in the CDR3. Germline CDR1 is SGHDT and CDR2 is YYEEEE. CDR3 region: CASSPGGSSYEQYF.

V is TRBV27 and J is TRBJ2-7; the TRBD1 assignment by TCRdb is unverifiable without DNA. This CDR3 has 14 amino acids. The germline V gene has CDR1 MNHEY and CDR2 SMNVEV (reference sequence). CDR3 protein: CASRRTGSAYEQYF.

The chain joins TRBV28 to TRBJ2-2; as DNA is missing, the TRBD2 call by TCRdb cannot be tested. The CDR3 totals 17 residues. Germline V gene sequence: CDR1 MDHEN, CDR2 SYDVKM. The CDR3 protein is CASSPISTSGGPGELFF.

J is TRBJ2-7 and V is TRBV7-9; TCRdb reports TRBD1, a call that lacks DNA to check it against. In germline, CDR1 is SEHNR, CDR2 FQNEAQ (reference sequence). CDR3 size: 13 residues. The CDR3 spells CASSPTPTYEQYF.

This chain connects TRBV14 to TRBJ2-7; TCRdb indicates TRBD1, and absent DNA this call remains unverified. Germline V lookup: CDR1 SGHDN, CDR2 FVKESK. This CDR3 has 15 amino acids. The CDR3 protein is CASSQGTGGGYEQYF.

This chain's CDR3 is CASSYGANTEAFF. The rearrangement joins TRBV4-3 to TRBJ1-1; TCRdb designates TRBD1, a call that cannot be tested without DNA. The V gene's germline CDR1 is LGHNA and CDR2 YSLEER. There are 13 residues in the CDR3.

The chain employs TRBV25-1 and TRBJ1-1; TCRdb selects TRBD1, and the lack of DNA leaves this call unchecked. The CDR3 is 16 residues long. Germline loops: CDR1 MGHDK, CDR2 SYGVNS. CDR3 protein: CASSEYFFDRVTEAFF.